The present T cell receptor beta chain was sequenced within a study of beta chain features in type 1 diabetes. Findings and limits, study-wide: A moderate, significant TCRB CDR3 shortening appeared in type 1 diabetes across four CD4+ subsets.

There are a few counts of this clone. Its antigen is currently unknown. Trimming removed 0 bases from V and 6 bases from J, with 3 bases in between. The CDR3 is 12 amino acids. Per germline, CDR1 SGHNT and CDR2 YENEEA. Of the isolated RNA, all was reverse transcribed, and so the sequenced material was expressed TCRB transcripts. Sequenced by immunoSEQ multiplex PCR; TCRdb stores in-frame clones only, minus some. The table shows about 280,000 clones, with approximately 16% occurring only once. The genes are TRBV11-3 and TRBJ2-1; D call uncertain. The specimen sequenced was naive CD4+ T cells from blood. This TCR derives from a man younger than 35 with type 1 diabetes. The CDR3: CASSLESNEQFF. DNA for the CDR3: TGTGCCAGCAGCTTAGAGAGCAATGAGCAGTTCTTC.